The 5 T cell receptor beta chains listed next were all sequenced from one sample in a study of Tregs in tolerant kidney transplant recipients. Profiling relied on immunoSEQ multiplex PCR, and the TCRdb table lists in-frame clones only, not all of them. The sample yields about 59,000 clones, around 80% seen once. Material for sequencing was CD4+ T cells from blood. The receptors were gathered from a human donor in good health.

This chain joins TRBV7-9 and TRBJ1-2, with a possible D match to TRBD1 (6 bases). The CDR3 consists of 14 residues. The V end was cut by 8 bases, the J end by 3 bases, with 16 bases between. Germline CDR1 reads SEHNR; CDR2 reads FQNEAQ (reference sequence). The CDR3 is CASPGTLTDYGYTF. The CDR3 region has the DNA TGTGCCAGCCCGGGGACATTGACTGACTATGGCTACACCTTC.

This sequence joins TRBV9 and TRBJ2-4, with a tentative D call TRBD1 (5 bases). The CDR3 contains 16 residues. Germline lookup yields CDR1 SGDLS and CDR2 YYNGEE. Between the trimmed V and J ends, which lost 4 bases and 0 bases, there was a span of 14 bases. Here the CDR3 reads CASSPIGRGAKNIQYF. CDR3 coding DNA: TGTGCCAGCAGCCCCATAGGTAGGGGAGCCAAAAACATTCAGTACTTC.

The chain carries TRBV19 and TRBJ2-5; D remains ambiguous. The V gene lost 4 bases and the J gene lost 0 bases, with 6 bases spanning the gap. The germline V gene has CDR1 LNHDA and CDR2 SQIVND (reference sequence). The CDR3 has 13 residues. As DNA, the CDR3 is TGTGCCAGTAGTACTTGGAACCAAGAGACCCAGTACTTC. It yields the protein CASSTWNQETQYF.

The chain is built from TRBV6-5 and TRBJ2-5, with TRBD2 identical over 7 bases. This CDR3 has 14 residues. Per germline, CDR1 MNHEY and CDR2 SVGAGI. J lost 1 base, V lost 4 bases, and 3 bases had no gene match. CDR3 region: CASSWTSGQETQYF. The CDR3 DNA reads as TGTGCCAGCAGTTGGACTAGTGGCCAAGAGACCCAGTACTTC.

This clone occurred once. This chain links TRBV7-2 with TRBJ2-5, with D uncertain. The germline gives CDR1 SGHTA, CDR2 FQGNSA. This CDR3 region has 14 residues. V lost 0 bases, J lost 1 base, and 6 bases lay in between. Written as DNA, the CDR3 is TGTGCCAGCAGCTTAGCTGGGTTCCAAGAGACCCAGTACTTC. This translates into CASSLAGFQETQYF.